This T cell receptor (beta chain) was sequenced during a study of blood T cells in healthy people across ages. Using a J-beta primer mix together with a sample-barcoded 5' primer, a second PCR was run for 7 to 11 cycles. Carrying 12 random nucleotides, a template-switch adaptor labeled each individual cDNA molecule. Every individual sample yielded 2.5 million or more paired-end reads (each containing CDR3). MiXCR was run by TCRdb on the 5' RACE reads, yielding one entry per CDR3 protein. The sample has around 1,600,000 distinct CDR3 sequences, 35% to 45% seen once. The sample holds many counts of this clonotype. The CDR3 has 13 residues. Germline values: CDR1 DFQATT, CDR2 SNEGSKA (reference sequence). Trimming removed 5 bases from V and 0 bases from J, with 10 bases in between. Drawn from each donor were 8.5 to 10 milliliters of peripheral blood.

The sequencing sample was made of blood. The chain has TRBV20-1 and TRBJ1-2; a possible D gene is TRBD1 (6 bases). The receptor comes from a woman in her late teens or twenties in good health. The CDR3 coding sequence is TGCAGTGCTTCGACAGGCCCTAACTATGGCTACACCTTC. Protein sequence: CSASTGPNYGYTF.